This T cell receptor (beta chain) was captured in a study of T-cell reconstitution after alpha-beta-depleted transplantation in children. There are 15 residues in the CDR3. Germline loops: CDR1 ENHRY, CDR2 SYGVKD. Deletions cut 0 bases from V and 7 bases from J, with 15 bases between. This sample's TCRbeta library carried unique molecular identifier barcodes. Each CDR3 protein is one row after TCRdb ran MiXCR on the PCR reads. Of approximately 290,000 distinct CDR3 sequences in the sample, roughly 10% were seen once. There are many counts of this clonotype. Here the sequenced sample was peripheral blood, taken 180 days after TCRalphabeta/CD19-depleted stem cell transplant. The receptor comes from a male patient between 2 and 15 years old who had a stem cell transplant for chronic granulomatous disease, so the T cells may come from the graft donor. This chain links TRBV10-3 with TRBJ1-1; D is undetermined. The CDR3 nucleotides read TGTGCCATCAGTGAGTCGGGTTCGGATCTGGGTGAAGCTTTCTTT. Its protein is CAISESGSDLGEAFF.